Following are 17 T cell receptor beta chains from one sample sequenced in a study of siplizumab effects on memory and regulatory T cells. The repertoire was sequenced with immunoSEQ multiplex PCR; TCRdb's copy has only in-frame clones and lacks some. The sample holds more than 95,000 clones, just over 90% seen once. The sample consisted of CD4+ T cells sorted from blood. All receptors come from a human donor in good health.

This chain links TRBV14 with TRBJ1-3; D uncertain. Trimming left V 1 base short and J 2 bases short, with 9 bases between. The CDR3 runs 15 residues. The germline gives CDR1 SGHDN, CDR2 FVKESK. CDR3 DNA sequence: TGTGCCAGCAGCCAAGTTGCGGGAACTGGAAACACCATATATTTT. Translation: CASSQVAGTGNTIYF.

V gene TRBV5-4 combines with J gene TRBJ1-1; D gene uncertain. The germline gives CDR1 SGHNT, CDR2 YYREEE (reference sequence). This CDR3 has 13 amino acids. V dropped 0 bases and J dropped 6 bases, with 9 bases sitting between them. The CDR3 protein is CASSLARAPEAFF. The CDR3 nucleotides read TGTGCCAGCAGCTTGGCGAGGGCCCCTGAAGCTTTCTTT.

This clone was counted between two and nine times. The chain uses TRBV9 and TRBJ1-1; D remains ambiguous. CDR1 is SGDLS, CDR2 YYNGEE, per germline. V lost 2 bases and J lost 4, with 9 bases in between. The length of the CDR3 is 13 residues. The DNA for the CDR3 is TGTGCCAGCAGCGTCGATTCGCGCACTGAAGCTTTCTTT. Its protein is CASSVDSRTEAFF.

The V gene is TRBV28, the J gene TRBJ2-1, with D possibly TRBD2 on 6 matching bases. CDR3 size: 14 residues. V was clipped by 5 bases and J by 4 bases, with 12 bases between them. The germline gives CDR1 MDHEN, CDR2 SYDVKM. CDR3 in amino acids: CASSRSGLYNEQFF. The CDR3 nucleotides are TGTGCCAGCAGTAGGAGCGGGCTGTACAATGAGCAGTTCTTC.

This clone was seen only once. The rearrangement links TRBV4-3 to TRBJ2-5; 11 nucleotides agree with TRBD2. This CDR3 spans 18 amino acids. Germline lookup yields CDR1 LGHNA and CDR2 YSLEER. With 5 bases clipped from V and 4 bases from J, the junction kept 15 bases outside the gene matches. CDR3 DNA: TGCGCCAGCAGCGATAAACTTGCCCGGGGACTAGCGGTAGAGACCCAGTACTTC. It yields the protein CASSDKLARGLAVETQYF.

The gene calls are TRBV5-1 and TRBJ1-4; TRBD1 matches 10 bases. V lost 4 bases to trimming and J lost 10 bases; unmatched junction nucleotides: 13. From germline, CDR1 is SGHRS and CDR2 YFSETQ. This CDR3 is built from 16 residues. The CDR3, as DNA: TGCGCCAGCAGCCTACCCGAACCGGGACAGGGGAGAAAACTGTTTTTT. Translating gives CASSLPEPGQGRKLFF.

This clone was seen only once. The chain links TRBV5-6 to TRBJ2-4, with D maybe TRBD1 (5 bases). The V end was cut by 4 bases, the J end by 2 bases, with 16 bases between. Germline CDR1 SGHDT, CDR2 YYEEEE. The CDR3 is made up of 16 amino acids. CDR3 sequence reads: CASSRVDGASKNIQYF. CDR3 sequence (DNA): TGTGCCAGCAGCAGAGTGGATGGGGCATCCAAAAACATTCAGTACTTC.

J is TRBJ1-1 and V is TRBV29-1; 7 bases agree with TRBD1. This CDR3 is 13 amino acids long. The V and J ends lost 7 bases and 0 bases, in that order; junction bases with no gene match: 5. Germline CDR1 is SQVTM and CDR2 is ANQGSEA. Written as DNA, the CDR3 is TGCAGCGGCCGACAGGGAGTGAACACTGAAGCTTTCTTT. Amino acids: CSGRQGVNTEAFF.

The V and J genes are TRBV9 and TRBJ2-5, with TRBD2 matching over 12 bases. CDR1 is SGDLS, CDR2 YYNGEE, per germline. CDR3 length: 16 amino acids. After removal of 2 bases from V and 3 bases from J, the junction contained 5 bases not matched to a gene. The CDR3 bases are TGTGCCAGCAGCGTGGGCGCTAGCGGGGGGGAAGAGACCCAGTACTTC. Translation gives CASSVGASGGEETQYF.

The V gene is TRBV7-8, the J gene TRBJ1-2; D is undetermined. Germline CDR1 is SGHVS and CDR2 is FQNEAQ. CDR3 length: 15 residues. Trimming took off 5 bases at V and 1 base at J, with 14 bases between the two ends. The CDR3 loop is CASSEEALFNYGYTF. The CDR3 DNA follows: TGTGCCAGCAGCGAAGAGGCCTTATTTAACTATGGCTACACCTTC.

This clone was seen only once. V gene TRBV21-1 combines with J gene TRBJ2-3; the D call of TRBD1 is as the table states it, not checked on the DNA. TRBV21-1 is classified as a pseudogene. The CDR3 extends over 15 amino acids. CDR3: CASSKGQGATDTQYF. The CDR3 DNA is TGTGCCAGCAGCAAGGGGCAGGGGGCAACAGATACGCAGTATTTT.

The V call is TRBV9, the J call TRBJ1-6; D ambiguous. V lost 0 bases and J 4 bases, leaving 11 bases between the germline ends. The CDR3 totals 16 residues. CDR1 and CDR2 (germline): SGDLS, YYNGEE. The CDR3 reads CASSVGITAYNSPLHF. CDR3 coding DNA: TGTGCCAGCAGCGTAGGGATCACAGCTTATAATTCACCCCTCCACTTT.

This clone was seen just once. The chain couples TRBV5-1 to TRBJ1-2; D unclear. Trimming removed 0 bases from V and 0 bases from J, with 6 bases in between. Germline V gene sequence: CDR1 SGHRS, CDR2 YFSETQ. The CDR3 spans 14 residues. CDR3 sequence reads: CASSLAGTNYGYTF. The DNA of the CDR3 is TGCGCCAGCAGCTTGGCCGGGACTAACTATGGCTACACCTTC.

The chain carries TRBV19 and TRBJ2-1; perhaps TRBD2 as D (5 bases). Germline CDR1 LNHDA, CDR2 SQIVND (reference sequence). This CDR3 contains 17 residues. The V end lost 4 bases, the J end lost 1 base, and 17 bases lay between the germline ends. CDR3 coding DNA: TGTGCCAGTAGTAGTACTTTCTGGCAGCGGTCCTACAATGAGCAGTTCTTC. It translates to CASSSTFWQRSYNEQFF.

The rearrangement uses TRBV9 and TRBJ1-1; D is perhaps TRBD1 (6 bases). CDR3 length: 14 residues. V lost 4 bases, J lost 2 bases, and 12 bases lay in between. Germline-derived CDR1 and CDR2 are SGDLS and YYNGEE. The CDR3 loop reads CASSPRQANTEAFF. The CDR3 DNA follows: TGTGCCAGCAGCCCCCGACAGGCAAACACTGAAGCTTTCTTT.

The chain links TRBV29-1 to TRBJ2-3, with D maybe TRBD1 (6 bases). Trimming pared 2 bases from V and 2 bases from J, leaving 8 bases between. The germline V gene has CDR1 SQVTM and CDR2 ANQGSEA. This CDR3 region has 13 residues. The CDR3: CSVENRVTDTQYF. The CDR3 bases are TGCAGCGTTGAAAACAGGGTCACAGATACGCAGTATTTT.

The chain recombines TRBV4-3 with TRBJ2-1; a possible D gene is TRBD2 (5 bases). CDR3 length equals 15 residues. Deletions cut 1 base from V and 3 bases from J, with 10 bases between. Germline CDR1 and CDR2: LGHNA and YSLEER. The CDR3, as DNA: TGCGCCAGCAGCCAAGGAGGGAGCAACTACAATGAGCAGTTCTTC. Translating gives CASSQGGSNYNEQFF.